This T cell receptor (beta chain) is drawn from a study of OX40 agonist ivuxolimab in advanced cancers. General study points: Both CD4+ and CD8+ T cell populations in blood had undergone clonal expansion by week 6 at 0.1 to 3.0 mg/kg. In the 0.1-3.0 mg/kg groups, partial responders showed among the lowest expansion.

Profiling relied on immunoSEQ multiplex PCR, and the TCRdb table lists in-frame clones only, not all of them. The sample holds 65,000 to 75,000 clones, about nine tenths seen once. With regard to this clone: No antigen is known for it.

V lost 7 bases to trimming and J lost 5 bases; unmatched junction nucleotides: 12. Germline loops: CDR1 MDHEN, CDR2 SYDVKM. The CDR3 has 15 amino acids. With autoimmune disease history or systemic immunosuppression, patients were excluded. The source material was CD4+ or CD8+ T cells sorted from blood, sampled in a trial of the OX40 agonist ivuxolimab. The gene calls are TRBV28 and TRBJ2-5, with 8 bases matching TRBD2. The receptor comes from an adult with an advanced solid tumor such as melanoma, head and neck, liver or kidney cancer. CDR3 protein: CASTFSGAGWETQYF. The CDR3 DNA reads TGTGCCAGCACCTTTAGCGGGGCTGGGTGGGAGACCCAGTACTTC.